These 18 T cell receptor beta chains came from one sample sequenced in a study of vaccination and CD4 T cells after COVID-19. These receptors' targets are unknown. Noted treatment: roughly 11-day PBMC culture with coronavirus spike peptide pools or control peptides (ViraFEST assay). Once obtained from cultured CD4+ T cells, the DNA was sequenced using the Oncomine TCR Beta short-read assay. One entry per CDR3 protein results from TCRdb running MiXCR on the PCR reads. This table has about 20,000 distinct CDR3 sequences, roughly 47% appearing once. The material sequenced was CD4+ T cells from blood, cultured in vitro. The receptors come from a human donor who had recovered from COVID-19.

The chain carries TRBV12-3 or TRBV12-4 and TRBJ1-5; tentatively, D is TRBD1 (5 bases). CDR3 length: 13 amino acids. V was trimmed by 6 bases and J by 3 bases, leaving 9 bases between them. The CDR3 reads CASRRQINQPQHF. The CDR3 bases are TGTGCCAGCAGGAGACAGATCAATCAGCCCCAGCATTTT.

The J gene is TRBJ2-5, the V gene TRBV7-2; 10 nucleotides align to TRBD2. CDR3 length equals 15 residues. After removal of 5 bases from V and 4 bases from J, the junction contained 7 bases not matched to a gene. Germline loops: CDR1 SGHTA, CDR2 FQGNSA. The CDR3 sequence: CASSPPTSGVETQYF. CDR3 sequence (DNA): TGTGCCAGCAGCCCCCCCACTAGCGGGGTAGAGACCCAGTACTTC.

This clonotype came up a few times. The chain couples TRBV6-1 to TRBJ1-2; 8 bases match TRBD1. The CDR3 runs to 14 residues. V was pared by 7 bases and J by 5 bases, with 9 bases of the junction left unmatched. Germline V gene data show CDR1 as MNHNS and CDR2 as SASEGT. The CDR3 spells CASTQGQGRYGYTF. The CDR3 DNA reads as TGTGCCAGCACCCAAGGACAGGGCCGATATGGCTACACCTTC.

The rearrangement uses TRBV6-5 and TRBJ2-1; TRBD2 matches 10 bases. Trimming at V came to 4 bases and at J to 5 bases, leaving 8 bases not matched to a gene. The CDR3 runs 16 residues. The germline CDR1 and CDR2 sequences are MNHEY and SVGAGI. Here the CDR3 reads CASSSLSGGPDNEQFF. CDR3 coding DNA: TGTGCCAGCAGTTCCCTTAGCGGGGGGCCCGACAATGAGCAGTTCTTC.

The V gene is TRBV7-2, the J gene TRBJ2-2; 12 bases align to TRBD2. The CDR3 runs to 18 residues. Per germline, CDR1 SGHTA and CDR2 FQGNSA. Trimming removed 5 bases from V and 5 bases from J; junction bases left unmatched: 12. Here the CDR3 DNA reads TGTGCCAGCAGCCCGATTAGACTAGCGGGGGTACCGACCGGGGAGCTGTTTTTT. Amino acids: CASSPIRLAGVPTGELFF.

This clonotype was seen more than once but under ten times. V and J are TRBV2 and TRBJ1-5, with D unresolved. From germline, CDR1 is SNHLY and CDR2 FYNNEI. Trimming shortened V by 3 bases and J by 4 bases, and 13 bases separated the two germline ends. The length of the CDR3 is 15 residues. The CDR3 coding sequence is TGTGCCAGCAGTGAGGGAGGAGGTCAGAATCAGCCCCAGCATTTT. Protein: CASSEGGGQNQPQHF.

The chain combines TRBV7-2 with TRBJ2-7; possible D gene TRBD1, 6 bases. The V gene's germline CDR1 is SGHTA and CDR2 FQGNSA. V lost 2 bases and J 8 bases, leaving 13 bases between the germline ends. The CDR3 runs to 13 residues. CDR3 residues: CASSLPGASKQYF. As DNA, the CDR3 is TGTGCCAGCAGCTTACCAGGGGCCTCGAAGCAGTACTTC.

This clonotype appeared a few times. J is TRBJ1-2 and V is TRBV10-3; 8 bases agree with TRBD1. V shed 2 bases and J 4 bases; nucleotides not matched to a gene: 9. CDR1 is ENHRY, CDR2 SYGVKD, per germline. The CDR3 spans 16 residues. The DNA for the CDR3 is TGTGCCATCAGTGAGGCCGGGACAGGATTGGGCTATGGCTACACCTTC. It translates to CAISEAGTGLGYGYTF.

CDR3 DNA sequence: TGCAGTGCTAGAGATAGTGGAACAGGCGCCTACGAGCAGTACTTC. This gives the protein CSARDSGTGAYEQYF. V usage is TRBV20-1 and J usage is TRBJ2-7, with a tentative D call TRBD1 (5 bases). This CDR3 spans 15 amino acids. Germline CDR1 reads DFQATT; CDR2 reads SNEGSKA (reference sequence). V dropped 0 bases and J dropped 2 bases, with 14 bases sitting between them.

The V gene is TRBV27, the J gene TRBJ2-1, with 7 bases identical to TRBD1. With 5 bases clipped from V and 4 bases from J, the junction kept 11 bases outside the gene matches. Per germline, CDR1 MNHEY and CDR2 SMNVEV (reference sequence). The CDR3 sequence is 16 residues long. As DNA, the CDR3 is TGTGCCAGCAGTAGGGGGCAGAATAGGGATTACAATGAGCAGTTCTTC. Amino acids: CASSRGQNRDYNEQFF.

V usage is TRBV28 and J usage is TRBJ1-2; 8 bases fit TRBD1. This CDR3 spans 16 amino acids. Per the germline V gene, CDR1 is MDHEN and CDR2 is SYDVKM. Unmatched junction bases numbered 14, after V lost 4 bases and J lost 7 bases. CDR3 amino acids: CASSSEAGATGVGYTF. The DNA for the CDR3 is TGTGCCAGCAGTTCCGAAGCGGGGGCGACAGGGGTTGGCTACACCTTC.

This clonotype appeared once. The chain is built from TRBV6-1 and TRBJ2-7, with D possibly TRBD2 on 6 matching bases. V lost 7 bases to trimming and J lost 6 bases, with 16 bases between them. The CDR3 runs 13 residues. Germline CDR1 is MNHNS and CDR2 is SASEGT. DNA of the CDR3: TGTGCCAGCAAAGAAAGGGAGGTTTCCGAGCAGTACTTC. As protein: CASKEREVSEQYF.

The chain recombines TRBV7-9 with TRBJ2-3; D might be TRBD2 (7 bases). This CDR3 is 15 amino acids long. The V end lost 5 bases, the J end lost 2 bases, and 14 bases lay between the germline ends. Per germline, CDR1 SEHNR and CDR2 FQNEAQ (reference sequence). The CDR3 here is CASSPRGGDTDTQYF. CDR3 DNA sequence: TGTGCCAGCAGCCCACGAGGGGGGGACACAGATACGCAGTATTTT.

This chain uses TRBV27 with TRBJ1-1; D is undetermined. CDR1 and CDR2 from the germline V gene are MNHEY and SMNVEV (reference sequence). With 5 bases removed from V and 0 bases from J, the gap between germline ends came to 13 bases. The CDR3 loop spans 15 amino acids. The CDR3 reads CASSADGLMNTEAFF. DNA for the CDR3: TGTGCCAGCAGTGCAGACGGCCTAATGAACACTGAAGCTTTCTTT.

The CDR3 coding sequence is TGTGCCTGGAGTGTAACCCTAGATAATTCACCCCTCCACTTT. It yields the protein CAWSVTLDNSPLHF. The V gene is TRBV30, the J gene TRBJ1-6; D not resolved. Germline values: CDR1 GTSNPN, CDR2 SVGIG (reference sequence). The CDR3 is 14 residues long. Deletions cut 0 bases from V and 5 bases from J, with 8 bases between. The whole variable domain, filled in from reference TRBV30 and TRBJ1-6, reads SQTIHQWPATLVQPVGSPLSLECTVEGTSNPNLYWYRQAAGRGLQLLFYSVGIGQISSEVPQNLSASRPQDRQFILSSKKLLLSDSGFYLCAWSVTLDNSPLHFGNGTRLTVT.

This chain uses TRBV2 with TRBJ1-5; 9 nucleotides align to TRBD1. J gave up 3 bases and V 5 bases, and 2 bases lay outside the gene matches. The CDR3 runs to 14 residues. The germline gives CDR1 SNHLY, CDR2 FYNNEI. The CDR3, as DNA: TGTGCCAGCAGTTGGGACAGGGTCAATCAGCCCCAGCATTTT. Translated: CASSWDRVNQPQHF.

This clonotype has a handful of counts. This sequence joins TRBV7-8 and TRBJ1-6; no definite D call. Germline V lookup: CDR1 SGHVS, CDR2 FQNEAQ. V dropped 1 base and J dropped 10 bases, with 8 bases sitting between them. The CDR3 loop spans 13 amino acids. The CDR3 nucleotides are TGTGCCAGCAGCTTAGGGGGTAGGTCACCCCTCCACTTT. It yields the protein CASSLGGRSPLHF.

The chain uses TRBV6-5 and TRBJ2-1, with D possibly being TRBD2 (7 bases). V was trimmed by 4 bases and J by 4 bases, leaving 14 bases between them. From germline, CDR1 is MNHEY and CDR2 SVGAGI. This CDR3 contains 15 residues. CDR3 nucleotides: TGTGCCAGCAGTTCCAGGGGACTAAATTACAATGAGCAGTTCTTC. It codes for CASSSRGLNYNEQFF.